This TCR beta chain was identified in a study of T cells in localized non-small cell lung cancer. Study-wide points: Exceeding tumor, uninvolved adjacent lung had the highest T cell clonality. Only one tumor region went through sequencing, so heterogeneity may still be there.

Germline assignment: CDR1 SGHDN and CDR2 FVKESK. The CDR3 consists of 14 residues. V was cut by 3 bases and J by 2 bases, with 11 bases left in between. The data were produced by immunoSEQ multiplex PCR, yet TCRdb's version contains in-frame clones alone and is incomplete. This sample has around 30,000 clones, with 91% found just once. As concerns this clone: No antigen is known for it.

The chain joins TRBV14 to TRBJ2-7; D remains ambiguous. This TCR came from a man aged 35 to 69 with stage II lung adenocarcinoma. The sequencing here drew on PBMCs, taken before any cancer treatment. The CDR3 nucleotides are TGTGCCAGCAGCCAGATAGGACGGGCCTACGAGCAGTACTTC. This encodes CASSQIGRAYEQYF.